The rows below give T cell receptor beta chains drawn from one sample of a study of cytomegalovirus exposure and HLA in healthy donors. The data were produced by immunoSEQ multiplex PCR, yet TCRdb's version contains in-frame clones alone and is incomplete. The sample includes roughly 150,000 clones, 75% to 85% seen only once; the top ten take roughly 0.99%. Source material: PBMCs. The receptor source for this set is a girl aged 2 to 9 in good health and CMV-seropositive. CDR3s include the opening cysteine and the closing phenylalanine or tryptophan.

J gene	V gene	CDR3 protein
-	TRBV7-8	CASSGLPLELGEQYF
TRBJ2-7	TRBV7-9	CASTRSGGDEQYF
TRBJ2-7	TRBV2	CASSPREQYF
TRBJ2-5	TRBV4-2	CASSPSKTGGEETQYF
TRBJ2-5	TRBV11-2	CASSFAKTQYF
TRBJ2-2	TRBV11-1	CASSPREVRSLGELFF
TRBJ2-4	TRBV7-9	CASSGGDWDIQYF
TRBJ2-4	TRBV9	CASSGQDQNIQYF
TRBJ1-4	TRBV4-2	CASSQRQGSHEKLFF
TRBJ2-7	TRBV10-3	CAISESRAYEQYF
TRBJ1-1	TRBV4-1	CASSQFSGDTEAFF
TRBJ2-7	TRBV5-1	CASSLGFGDYSSYEQYF
TRBJ2-1	TRBV14	CASSQGGRGGQFF
TRBJ1-1	TRBV11-2	CASSREAATEAFF
TRBJ2-7	TRBV7-3	CASSSGTGGYEQYF
TRBJ2-5	TRBV6-1	CASTGVQETQYF
TRBJ2-5	TRBV4-1	CASSQGRAVQETQYF
TRBJ2-7	TRBV6-1	CASSESVEAGYEQYF
TRBJ2-1	TRBV4-1	CASSQGGNEQFF
TRBJ1-1	TRBV6-5	CASSWIQGGGTEAFF
TRBJ2-5	TRBV28	CASSSWTSGVQETQYF
TRBJ2-1	TRBV5-1	CASSPKGSAFSYNEQFF
TRBJ1-1	TRBV5-1	CASSQGGGNTEAFF
TRBJ2-1	TRBV7-2	CASSSRGNEQFF
TRBJ2-6	TRBV6-1	CASNNVGLGANVLTF
TRBJ2-7	TRBV4-1	CASSQISGQVRYEQYF
TRBJ2-3	TRBV9	CASSVASSQPDTQYF
TRBJ1-5	TRBV6-5	CASRRGFFGNQPQHF
TRBJ1-1	TRBV6-1	CASRPSRQGNPEAFF
TRBJ2-3	TRBV7-6	CASSRLSSGTDTQYF
-	TRBV7-9	CASSLRGTGGYEQYF
TRBJ2-7	TRBV28	CASSSPGQNSYEQYF
TRBJ1-4	TRBV21-1	CASSSAGCSNEKLFF
TRBJ2-7	TRBV4-1	CASSQDWLAETYEQYF
TRBJ1-5	TRBV28	CASGTGGRQPQHF
TRBJ1-4	TRBV28	CASGTGNEKLFF
TRBJ2-2	TRBV6-1	CASSEGRTGELFF
TRBJ1-2	TRBV5-1	CASSFNRDNYGYTF
TRBJ1-4	TRBV4-1	CASSPRTGDNEKLFF
TRBJ2-5	TRBV5-1	CASSLGAQQETQYF
TRBJ2-3	TRBV5-1	CASSLGPGLITDTQYF
TRBJ1-2	TRBV19	CASSRKGTAYYGYTF
TRBJ2-7	TRBV5-1	CASSRPEGSYEQYF
TRBJ2-3	TRBV29-1	CSVREDSIDTQYF
TRBJ2-4	TRBV6-1	CASSEWTSGIPQNIQYF
TRBJ2-5	TRBV2	CASQGGWETQYF
TRBJ1-5	TRBV27	CASSLRLGNQPQHF
TRBJ2-2	TRBV5-1	CASSFQGPTGELFF
TRBJ2-1	TRBV18	CASSPGTSGISSYNEQFF
TRBJ1-1	TRBV30	CAWSIGAAIEAFF
TRBJ2-7	TRBV6-5	CASQAGIYEQYF
TRBJ1-1	TRBV6-1	CASSDSAGTEAFF
TRBJ2-5	TRBV4-1	CASSLGRTSGTETQYF
TRBJ2-6	TRBV19	CASMRRTGPPGANVLTF
TRBJ2-2	TRBV7-3	CASSSSLWGAGGPYTGELFF
-	TRBV4-1	CASSQDPRGMIYEQYF
TRBJ2-3	TRBV19	CASSGGLRTDTQYF